These 3 T cell receptor beta chains were sequenced from one sample in a study of neoadjuvant anti-PD-1 for oral cavity cancer. Method: immunoSEQ multiplex PCR; TCRdb's copy keeps in-frame clones and lacks some. The sample gives under 15,000 clones, roughly three fifths of which show up once; around 3.1% is in the top ten. The specimen comprised PBMCs, sampled before nivolumab (anti-PD-1) treatment. These receptors were obtained from a person aged 40 to 85 with oral cavity squamous cell carcinoma.

The gene calls are TRBV28 and TRBJ1-5; 10 bases align to TRBD1. The V gene end was trimmed by 6 bases and the J gene end by 5 bases; junction bases not matched to a gene: 13. The germline gives CDR1 MDHEN, CDR2 SYDVKM. This CDR3 is built from 17 residues. CDR3 nucleotides: TGTGCCAGCAGCAGCCGTTTCGGGACAGGGGTGGATCAGCCCCAGCATTTT. It codes for CASSSRFGTGVDQPQHF.

The CDR3, as DNA: TGCGCCAGCAGCCAAAACTACCGGGTCGGAAAGCCCTACGAGCAGTACTTC. This gives the protein CASSQNYRVGKPYEQYF. The chain employs TRBV5-1 and TRBJ2-7; D gene unclear. The V and J ends lost 4 bases and 2 bases respectively, with 22 bases between them. There are 17 residues in the CDR3. CDR1 and CDR2 (germline): SGHRS, YFSETQ.

This clone was counted between two and nine times. This chain links TRBV4-2 with TRBJ2-7; the D is unclear. The CDR3 extends over 16 amino acids. CDR1 and CDR2 from the germline V gene are LGHNA and YNFKEQ. V lost 0 bases to trimming and J lost 2 bases, with 14 bases between them. The CDR3 DNA reads as TGTGCCAGCAGCCAAGATCGGATGAACGCCGCCTACGAGCAGTACTTC. It is translated as CASSQDRMNAAYEQYF.